This T cell receptor (beta chain) was captured in a study of cytomegalovirus exposure and HLA in healthy donors. This clone was counted only a few times. Its specificity is unknown. 60 Vbeta and 13 Jbeta primers were used in PCR. How the authors handled the data: The authors later counted about 80 million unique TCR beta chains, around 9.9 million of them shared. Using immunoSEQ multiplex PCR, the repertoire was profiled, and TCRdb retains in-frame clones only, with some absent. That table supplies the V and J calls and clone size; D and trimming were determined from the DNA. The sample has about 45,000 clones, around 69% seen once. The germline CDR1 and CDR2 sequences are MDHEN and SYDVKM. There are 15 residues in the CDR3. V lost 4 bases and J 6 bases, leaving 16 bases between the germline ends. General study points: An ancestry cluster, one associated with Asian ancestry, reportedly showed fewer N-insertions than the approximately 720-donor mean in a later analysis. It was around 160 TCR beta chains that were listed as cytomegalovirus-associated.

The V gene is TRBV28, the J gene TRBJ2-1; D is unresolved. The receptor was isolated from a woman aged 30 to 39 in good health and CMV-seronegative. Sequenced material: PBMCs. The CDR3 protein is CASSSAREVVNEQFF. The CDR3 coding sequence is TGTGCCAGCAGTTCGGCCAGAGAGGTAGTCAATGAGCAGTTCTTC.